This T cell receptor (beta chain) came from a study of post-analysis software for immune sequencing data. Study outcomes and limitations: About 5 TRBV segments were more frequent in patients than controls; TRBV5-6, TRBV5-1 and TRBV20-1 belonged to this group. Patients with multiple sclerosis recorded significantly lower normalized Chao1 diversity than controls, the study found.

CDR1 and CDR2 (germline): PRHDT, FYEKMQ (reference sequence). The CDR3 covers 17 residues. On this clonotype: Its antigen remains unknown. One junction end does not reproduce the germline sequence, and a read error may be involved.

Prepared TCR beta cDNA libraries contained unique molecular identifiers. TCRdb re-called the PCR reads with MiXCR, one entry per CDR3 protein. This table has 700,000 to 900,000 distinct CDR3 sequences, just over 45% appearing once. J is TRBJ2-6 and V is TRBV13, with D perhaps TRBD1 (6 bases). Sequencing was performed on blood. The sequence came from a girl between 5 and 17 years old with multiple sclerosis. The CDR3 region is CASSSPGGGSGANVRTF. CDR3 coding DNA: TGTGCCAGCAGCTCCCCCGGTGGGGGCTCTGGGGCCAACGTCCGGACTTTC. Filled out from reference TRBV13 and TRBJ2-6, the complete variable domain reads AAGVIQSPRHLIKEKRETATLKCYPIPRHDTVYWYQQGPGQDPQFLISFYEKMQSDKGSIPDRFSAQQFSDYHSELNMSSLELGDSALYFCASSSPGGGSGANVRTFGAGSRLTVL.